This paragraph covers one T cell receptor beta chain sequence. Its antigen is currently not known. Base qualities were left out, and no much larger clone turns up one base away. V sheds 4 bases and J sheds 0 bases, leaving 12 bases between their ends. CDR1 and CDR2, per the germline V gene, are SGHRS and YFSETQ. From the cysteine through the phenylalanine, the CDR3 covers 15 amino acids. The CDR3 DNA has 45 bases and is translated from base 1. This sample was included in a study of chemoradiotherapy in HPV16-positive cancers (dated by TCRdb to 2022 to 2024). At the level of the whole study: Functional T-cell assays on cells from a couple of HPV16-positive patients defined candidate HPV-specific T-cell clones and common TCR motifs. Next, the candidate HPV-specific TCRs and motifs were followed in TCR repertoires from roughly 90 patients with HPV-related cancers. The study set out to ask whether T-cell immunity against the HPV oncoproteins E6 and E7 changes over the course of chemoradiotherapy and whether that immunity affects survival. Overall study outcomes, separate from this receptor: Expansion of candidate HPV-specific clones and E7-related TCR motifs was observed in the tumor microenvironment during treatment, whereas no such expansion was observed for non-HPV-specific T cells. The functional definition of HPV-specific T cells was derived from only a couple of HPV16-positive patients, and the survival association was reported for HPV16-positive patients. In HPV16-positive patients, expansion of HPV-responsive T cells during chemoradiotherapy was associated with improved recurrence-free survival.

Repertoires were sampled multiple times during chemoradiotherapy, which allowed clonal expansion in the tumor microenvironment to be followed. Library preparation employed the immunoSEQ multiplex PCR assay. Entries here come from immuneACCESS through TCRdb and include only in-frame sequences with V and J called. Some clones fail to appear in such tables; in the studies checked, an unresolved V gene covers under half of the shortfall, and the cause of the remainder is unknown. This sample lists about 53,000 clones; under 95% were detected once. The ten largest clonotypes hold around 3.5% of the sample.

In this chain, TRBV5-1 is recombined with TRBJ2-3; tentative D gene TRBD1, with 5 bases matching. The TCR sequence derives from a human donor with HPV-associated anogenital cancer. The starting material was blood, obtained from a patient who underwent chemoradiotherapy. The CDR3 protein is CASSENTGSTDTQYF. The DNA is TGCGCCAGCAGCGAAAATACAGGTAGCACAGATACGCAGTATTTT.